This T cell receptor (beta chain) comes out of a study of CXCR3-negative and CXCR3-positive naive CD8 T cells (dated by TCRdb to about 2019). For the study in its entirety: In total, about 135 million TRB reads were obtained, corresponding to roughly 1.5 +/- 0.3 million reads per library. Diversity and physicochemical repertoire analyses covered some eleven donors pooled from two independent experiments. For the TRBV-TRBJ cluster analysis, the naive subsets came from about five donors, while the memory cells came from 3 donors. Results and caveats for the whole study, not just this receptor: Because surface CD5, which has been linked to self-reactivity in mice, was comparable between naive subsets, TCR interaction strength was also inferred from TRB CDR3 physicochemical properties. Naive CXCR3-negative and CXCR3-positive cells from the same donor showed similar TRBV-TRBJ usage, whereas memory cells showed distinct patterns. Repertoire diversity was comparably high in both naive subsets but much lower in memory CD8+ T cells. TRB CDR3s from CXCR3-positive naive cells showed higher hydrophobicity (lower Kidera factor 4), lower energy, and higher strength and volume indices than CXCR3-negative naive cells. Because CXCR3 expression was partially decreased after cryopreservation, freshly isolated PBMCs were used for most assays.

For every CD8+ T cell subset, fewer than 350,000 cells were flow-sorted straight into RLT lysis buffer, and each subset was sorted in triplicate. To keep memory contaminants out, a stringent definition of naive CD8+ T cells was applied: CD45RO-CCR7+CD27+CD95-. Using standard density gradient centrifugation, peripheral blood mononuclear cells were isolated from buffy coats. A FACSAria III was used to flow-sort naive CXCR3-negative and CXCR3-positive CD8+ T cells. An RNeasy Mini Kit was used to extract total RNA from the sorted cells. The instrument was a NextSeq 550. The Human TCR Profiling Kit (MiLaboratory) was used to make UMI-labeled 5' RACE TRB cDNA libraries. cDNA synthesis used the entire amount of extracted RNA, and PCR amplification then used the entire amount of cDNA produced. Libraries were prepared in parallel with an identical number of PCR cycles. From the authors' description of their analysis: With a minimum of two reads required per UMI, MIGEC and MiXCR pulled out about 52,000 +/- 9,100 unique UMI-labeled TRB cDNA molecules from each library. Each library averaged about 38,000 +/- 11,000 functional in-frame TRB CDR3 nucleotide clonotypes without stop codons. After downsampling to 5000 UMI-labeled TRB molecules per sample, diversity metrics, including normalized Shannon-Wiener and Chao1, were computed in VDJtools. VDJtools computed clonotype-size-weighted physicochemical properties of the central five CDR3 residues: interaction energy, strength, volume and Kidera factor 4. Following reprocessing of the reads by TCRdb, the data hold one row per CDR3 protein sequence and no DNA is available. These V and J calls rely on TCRdb rather than the paper's analysis. The record for this sample contains approximately 89,000 distinct CDR3 sequences. In total, the top ten clones hold almost 0.55% of the sample.

Of note for this clonotype: Its binding antigen is unknown.

From the germline V gene, CDR1 is SGHVS and CDR2 is FNYEAQ. The CDR3 sequence holds 16 residues, the cysteine and phenylalanine included. There is no recorded DNA. This TCR derives from a human donor in good health. Some clones in this sample may be carry-over from other donors' samples. Sequenced material: naive CXCR3+ CD8+ T cells from blood. In the paper's terms, the cell subset or site label means: CD45RO-CCR7+CD27+CD95- naive CD8+ T cells expressing CXCR3 (TNR3+). The sequence joins TRBV7-6 to TRBJ2-2; lacking DNA, the TRBD1 call made by TCRdb goes unchecked. The CDR3 protein sequence reads: CASSQGRSSNTGELFF.